Following are 13 T cell receptor beta chains from one sample sequenced in a study of T cells in Graves' hyperthyroidism and ophthalmopathy. Amplification of TCR beta CDR3 regions used RNA as the template. Primed by the HTBI set, a first-round RT-PCR was run on the TCR CDR3. TCRdb passed the multiplex PCR reads through MiXCR, listing each CDR3 protein once. The table records under 350,000 distinct CDR3 sequences, around 20% of them present only once. The sample consisted of blood. The origin of the receptors is a woman aged 45-65 years with Graves' hyperthyroidism.

This clonotype was recorded a few times. The V gene is TRBV15, the J gene TRBJ1-5, with D perhaps matching TRBD1 (6 bases). V was clipped by 1 base and J by 7 bases, with 23 bases between them. Germline V gives CDR1 LNHNV, CDR2 YYDKDF (reference sequence). The CDR3 consists of 18 residues. CDR3 coding DNA: TGTGCCACCAGCAGAGGAGGGGATTTAACAGGGTTCACACAGCCCCAGCATTTT. It is translated as CATSRGGDLTGFTQPQHF.

This clonotype was observed a handful of times. The V gene is TRBV20-1, the J gene TRBJ2-1, with 10 nucleotides matching TRBD2. The CDR3 is made up of 19 amino acids. Germline-derived CDR1 and CDR2 are DFQATT and SNEGSKA (reference sequence). The V segment lost 0 bases and the J segment 0 bases; nucleotides outside the gene matches: 11. The CDR3 sequence: CSARDLIASGRPSYNEQFF. The CDR3 DNA reads TGCAGTGCTAGAGACCTCATAGCTAGCGGGAGACCCTCCTACAATGAGCAGTTCTTC.

This clonotype was recorded many times. CDR3 amino acids: CASSLDHGETQYF. DNA for the CDR3: TGTGCCAGCAGCTTAGACCACGGGGAGACCCAGTACTTC. The rearrangement links TRBV7-9 to TRBJ2-5; D gene unclear. The V and J ends lost 1 base and 5 bases respectively, with 8 bases between them. Germline values: CDR1 SEHNR, CDR2 FQNEAQ (reference sequence). The CDR3 is 13 amino acids.

At least ten counts were recorded for this clonotype. V is TRBV6-5 and J is TRBJ2-5; TRBD1 aligns across 9 bases. Germline V gene sequence: CDR1 MNHEY, CDR2 SVGAGI. The CDR3 extends over 15 amino acids. The ends lost 2 bases at V and 2 bases at J; junction bases unmatched: 3. This CDR3 reads CASSYGTGWQETQYF. CDR3 nucleotides: TGTGCCAGCAGTTACGGGACAGGGTGGCAAGAGACCCAGTACTTC.

This clonotype was counted ten times or more. CDR3 residues: CASSQEGLAWETQYF. CDR3 DNA sequence: TGCGCCAGCAGCCAAGAGGGACTAGCGTGGGAGACCCAGTACTTC. The chain is built from TRBV4-1 and TRBJ2-5; 10 bases line up with TRBD2. The CDR3 length is 15 residues. V lost 0 bases to trimming and J lost 5 bases; unmatched junction nucleotides: 3. Germline lookup yields CDR1 MGHRA and CDR2 YSYEKL.

This chain uses TRBV2 with TRBJ2-1; 13 bases match TRBD2. The V gene's germline CDR1 is SNHLY and CDR2 FYNNEI. The CDR3 has 14 amino acids. Unmatched junction bases numbered 6, after V lost 8 bases and J lost 8 bases. The CDR3 coding sequence is TGTGCCAGCCACACTAGCGGGGGGGTCTATGAGCAGTTCTTC. It is translated as CASHTSGGVYEQFF.

This clonotype has only a few counts. The rearrangement links TRBV4-1 to TRBJ2-1; 10 bases align to TRBD2. With V trimmed by 1 base and J by 7 bases, 7 bases remained unmatched. The CDR3 contains 16 residues. Germline V gene lookup returns CDR1 MGHRA and CDR2 YSYEKL. The CDR3 bases are TGCGCCAGCAGCCAAGTTGCTAGCGGGAGAGGGAATGAGCAGTTCTTC. It is translated as CASSQVASGRGNEQFF.

Ten or more counts support this clonotype. The chain carries TRBV28 and TRBJ1-2, with D unclear. This CDR3 spans 17 amino acids. Trimming removed 5 bases at V and 8 bases at J, with 27 bases between. Germline assignment: CDR1 MDHEN and CDR2 SYDVKM. CDR3 loop: CASSPSPPQIRLQGYTF. The CDR3 DNA is TGTGCCAGCAGTCCATCCCCACCCCAAATCAGGCTCCAGGGCTACACCTTC.

This clonotype has ten or more counts. The rearrangement links TRBV2 to TRBJ1-5, with D tentatively TRBD1 (5 bases). Trimming shortened V by 7 bases and J by 4 bases, and 14 bases separated the two germline ends. The CDR3 covers 14 residues. Germline lookup yields CDR1 SNHLY and CDR2 FYNNEI. Here the CDR3 reads CASKQVHTNQPQHF. DNA of the CDR3: TGTGCCAGCAAACAGGTCCATACTAATCAGCCCCAGCATTTT.

There are many counts of this clonotype. V usage is TRBV29-1 and J usage is TRBJ2-1; TRBD1 aligns across 8 bases. Germline V gives CDR1 SQVTM, CDR2 ANQGSEA. The CDR3 totals 14 residues. The trim removed 8 bases at V and 0 bases at J, leaving 6 bases unmatched. CDR3 DNA: TGCAGCAAACAGGGGGGCTCCTCCTACAATGAGCAGTTCTTC. Translated: CSKQGGSSYNEQFF.

This clonotype was observed at least ten times. The V and J genes are TRBV5-1 and TRBJ2-1; D unresolved. V shed 6 bases and J shed 6 bases, with 13 bases lying between them. This CDR3 spans 13 amino acids. Germline V gene sequence: CDR1 SGHRS, CDR2 YFSETQ. The CDR3 nucleotides are TGCGCCAGCACCAACCCCCAGCGCAATGAGCAGTTCTTC. As protein: CASTNPQRNEQFF.

This clonotype turned up a few times. The chain links TRBV4-1 to TRBJ2-7; D unclear. CDR1 is MGHRA and CDR2 is YSYEKL in the germline V gene. The CDR3 covers 15 residues. V lost 0 bases and J 0 bases, leaving 9 bases between the germline ends. CDR3 coding DNA: TGCGCCAGCAGCCAAGATCCTGGGAACTCCTACGAGCAGTACTTC. It is translated as CASSQDPGNSYEQYF.

V and J are TRBV2 and TRBJ1-1, with unresolved D. CDR3 length: 15 amino acids. Per germline, CDR1 SNHLY and CDR2 FYNNEI. V was clipped by 5 bases and J by 4 bases, with 17 bases between them. As DNA, the CDR3 is TGTGCCAGCAGTTTCATCGGGGTAGAATCCACTGAAGCTTTCTTT. Its protein is CASSFIGVESTEAFF.